Sequencing of this T cell receptor beta chain was carried out in a study of human T cells and chemical hapten exposure. Trimming left V 4 bases short and J 7 bases short, with 13 bases between. Germline-derived CDR1 and CDR2 are SEHNR and FQNEAQ (reference sequence). The CDR3 sequence is 14 residues long. Stated time point: pre-sensitization, week 0. Stated treatment: therapeutic diphenylcyclopropenone sensitization with weekly scalp DPC. MiXCR, applied by TCRdb to the RACE reads, yields one record per CDR3 protein. The sample shows about 110,000 distinct CDR3 sequences, 12% of them seen only once. This TCR was sampled from a woman between 50 and 59 years old with alopecia areata. Some clones in this sample may be carry-over from other donors' samples. The gene calls are TRBV7-9 and TRBJ2-2; D is unresolved. The source was whole blood, collected in connection with sensitization to the hapten diphenylcyclopropenone (DPC). The CDR3 protein is CASSWDLPGGELFF. The CDR3 DNA reads TGTGCCAGCAGCTGGGATCTCCCCGGCGGGGAGCTGTTTTTT.